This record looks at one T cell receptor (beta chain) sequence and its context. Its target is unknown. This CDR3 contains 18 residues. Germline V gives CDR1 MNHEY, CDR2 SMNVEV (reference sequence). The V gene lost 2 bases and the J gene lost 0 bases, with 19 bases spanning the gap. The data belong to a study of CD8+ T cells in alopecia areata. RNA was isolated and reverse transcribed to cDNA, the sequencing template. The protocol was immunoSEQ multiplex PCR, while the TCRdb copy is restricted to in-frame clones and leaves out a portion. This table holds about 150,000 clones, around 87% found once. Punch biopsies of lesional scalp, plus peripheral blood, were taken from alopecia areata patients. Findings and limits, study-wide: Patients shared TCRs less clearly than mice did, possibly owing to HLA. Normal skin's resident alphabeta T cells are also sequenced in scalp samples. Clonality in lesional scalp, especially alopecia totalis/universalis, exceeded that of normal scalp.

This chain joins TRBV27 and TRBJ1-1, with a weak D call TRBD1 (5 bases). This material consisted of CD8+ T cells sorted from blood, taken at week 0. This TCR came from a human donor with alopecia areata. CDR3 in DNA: TGTGCCAGCAGTTTACTCTCCCTTGGGGCGGGTTTGAACACTGAAGCTTTCTTT. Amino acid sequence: CASSLLSLGAGLNTEAFF.